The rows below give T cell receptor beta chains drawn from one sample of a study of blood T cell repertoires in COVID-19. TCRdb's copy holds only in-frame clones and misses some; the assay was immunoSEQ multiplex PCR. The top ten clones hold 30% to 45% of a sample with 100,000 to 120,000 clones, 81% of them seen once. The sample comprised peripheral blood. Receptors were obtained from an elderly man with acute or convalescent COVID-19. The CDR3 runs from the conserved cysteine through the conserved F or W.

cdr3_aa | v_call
CASSANTEDQPQHF | TRBV2
CASSPRLDTDTQYF | TRBV18
CASRGTGDQPQHF | TRBV12-3/TRBV12-4
CASSLSLRNTIYF | TRBV28
CASSLGTGTGGREQFF | TRBV5-1
CASSLQGKGEKLFF | TRBV28
CASSPLGTNYNEQFF | TRBV18
CATALPGQGRYGYTF | TRBV10-3
CASSYYRDREETQYF | TRBV6-6
CASPPPTGDFQPQHF | TRBV28
CASSRGLARYNEQFF | TRBV6-5
CATEVREAGNTIYF | TRBV7-9
CAWSRGLGEETQYF | TRBV30
CASSSPGQGNEKLFF | TRBV28
CATSRGGVPIRLFF | TRBV15
CASGSRQEAFF | TRBV7-9
CATQGQGTEAFF | TRBV24-1